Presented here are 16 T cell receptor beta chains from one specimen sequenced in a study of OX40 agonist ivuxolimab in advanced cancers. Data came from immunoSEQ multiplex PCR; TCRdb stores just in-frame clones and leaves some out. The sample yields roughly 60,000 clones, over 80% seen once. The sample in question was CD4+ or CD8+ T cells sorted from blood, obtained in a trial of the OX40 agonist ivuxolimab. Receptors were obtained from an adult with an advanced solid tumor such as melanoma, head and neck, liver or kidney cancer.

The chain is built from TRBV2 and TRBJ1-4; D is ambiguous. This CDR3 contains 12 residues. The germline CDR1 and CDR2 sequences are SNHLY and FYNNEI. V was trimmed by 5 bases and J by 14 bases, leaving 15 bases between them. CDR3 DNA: TGTGCCAGCAGTTCAGGTCCTGAAGTCCTGTTTTTT. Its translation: CASSSGPEVLFF. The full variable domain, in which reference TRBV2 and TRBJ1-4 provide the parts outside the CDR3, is EPEVTQTPSHQVTQMGQEVILRCVPISNHLYFYWYRQILGQKVEFLVSFYNNEISEKSEIFDDQFSVERPDGSNFTLKIRSTKLEDSAMYFCASSSGPEVLFFGSGTQLSVL.

The CDR3 loop is CASSLGQGEEKLFF. The CDR3 nucleotides are TGTGCCAGCAGCTTAGGGCAGGGGGAAGAAAAACTGTTTTTT. The V call is TRBV7-6, the J call TRBJ1-4, with TRBD1 identical over 7 bases. Germline CDR1 reads SGHVS; CDR2 reads FNYEAQ. V lost 1 base and J lost 8; bases outside the gene matches: 4. The CDR3 runs 14 residues.

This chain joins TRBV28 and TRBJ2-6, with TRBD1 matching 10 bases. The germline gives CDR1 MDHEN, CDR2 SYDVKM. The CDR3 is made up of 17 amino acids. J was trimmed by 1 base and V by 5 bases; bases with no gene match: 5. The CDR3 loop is CASSPGQGRSGANVLTF. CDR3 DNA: TGTGCCAGCAGTCCGGGACAGGGGAGATCTGGGGCCAACGTCCTGACTTTC.

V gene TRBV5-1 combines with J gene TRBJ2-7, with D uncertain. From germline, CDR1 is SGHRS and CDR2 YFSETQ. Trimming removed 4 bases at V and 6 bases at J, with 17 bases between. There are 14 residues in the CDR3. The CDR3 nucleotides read TGCGCCAGCAGCCCTATAGACCGCCCCGGCGAGCAGTACTTC. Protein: CASSPIDRPGEQYF.

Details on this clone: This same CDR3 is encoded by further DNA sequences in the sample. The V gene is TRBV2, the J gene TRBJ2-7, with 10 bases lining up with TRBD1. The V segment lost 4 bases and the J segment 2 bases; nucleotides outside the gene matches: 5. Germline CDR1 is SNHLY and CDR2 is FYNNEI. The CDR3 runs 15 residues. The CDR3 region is CASSVDRGRTYEQYF. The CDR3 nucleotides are TGTGCCAGCAGTGTAGACAGGGGGCGAACCTACGAGCAGTACTTC.

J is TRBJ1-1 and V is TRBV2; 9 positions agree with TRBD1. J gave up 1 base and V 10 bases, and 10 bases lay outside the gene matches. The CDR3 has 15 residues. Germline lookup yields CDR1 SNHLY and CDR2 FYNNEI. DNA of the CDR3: TGTGCCAACCAATACAGGGGGCTGGAGAACACTGAAGCTTTCTTT. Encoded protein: CANQYRGLENTEAFF.

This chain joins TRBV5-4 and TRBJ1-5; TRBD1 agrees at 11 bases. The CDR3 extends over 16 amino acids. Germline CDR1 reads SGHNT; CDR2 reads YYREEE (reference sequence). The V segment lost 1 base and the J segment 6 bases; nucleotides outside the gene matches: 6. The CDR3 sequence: CASSLSGQGVGQPQHF. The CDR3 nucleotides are TGTGCCAGCAGCTTGTCGGGACAGGGGGTAGGTCAGCCCCAGCATTTT. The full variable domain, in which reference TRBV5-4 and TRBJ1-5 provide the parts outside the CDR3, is ETGVTQSPTHLIKTRGQQVTLRCSSQSGHNTVSWYQQALGQGPQFIFQYYREEENGRGNFPPRFSGLQFPNYSSELNVNALELDDSALYLCASSLSGQGVGQPQHFGDGTRLSIL.

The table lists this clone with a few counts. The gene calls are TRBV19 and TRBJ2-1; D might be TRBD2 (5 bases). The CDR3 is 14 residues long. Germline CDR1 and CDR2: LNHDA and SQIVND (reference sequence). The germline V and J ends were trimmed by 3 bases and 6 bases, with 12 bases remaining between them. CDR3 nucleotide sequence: TGTGCCAGTAGTATCGCCAGGAGGCGCAATGAGCAGTTCTTC. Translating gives CASSIARRRNEQFF.

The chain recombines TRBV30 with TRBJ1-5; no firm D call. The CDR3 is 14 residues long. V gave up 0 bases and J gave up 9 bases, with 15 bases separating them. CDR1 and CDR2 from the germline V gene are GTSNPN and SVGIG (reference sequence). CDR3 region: CAWSVGIGKWPQHF. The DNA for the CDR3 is TGTGCCTGGAGTGTAGGGATCGGCAAATGGCCCCAGCATTTT.

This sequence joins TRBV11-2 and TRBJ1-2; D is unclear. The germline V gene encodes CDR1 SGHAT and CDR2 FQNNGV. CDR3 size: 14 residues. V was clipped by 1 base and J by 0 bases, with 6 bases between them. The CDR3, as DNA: TGTGCCAGCAGCTTAGCCGGAGCTAACTATGGCTACACCTTC. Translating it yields CASSLAGANYGYTF.

DNA of the CDR3: TGTGCCAGCAGTGAAGGAAGCGGTAGTTACGCCGGGGAGCTGTTTTTT. Translation gives CASSEGSGSYAGELFF. The chain employs TRBV6-1 and TRBJ2-2; D perhaps matches TRBD2 (5 bases). V was cut by 1 base and J by 6 bases, with 15 bases left in between. From germline, CDR1 is MNHNS and CDR2 SASEGT. This CDR3 spans 16 amino acids.

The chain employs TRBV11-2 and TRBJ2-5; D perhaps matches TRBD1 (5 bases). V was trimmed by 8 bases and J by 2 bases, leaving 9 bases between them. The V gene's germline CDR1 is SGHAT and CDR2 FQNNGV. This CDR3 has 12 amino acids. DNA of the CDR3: TGTGCCAGCGGGGCAGGTCAAGAGACCCAGTACTTC. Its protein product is CASGAGQETQYF.

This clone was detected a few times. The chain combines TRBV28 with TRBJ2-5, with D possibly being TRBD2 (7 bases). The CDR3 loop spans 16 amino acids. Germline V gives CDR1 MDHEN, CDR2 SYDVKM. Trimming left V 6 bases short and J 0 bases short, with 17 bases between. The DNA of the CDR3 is TGTGCCAGCAGCCCTCGCGGGCGGGGGCACCAAGAGACCCAGTACTTC. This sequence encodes CASSPRGRGHQETQYF.

This CDR3 reads CASSSRRGEQFF. The CDR3 coding sequence is TGTGCCAGCAGCTCCCGACGTGGGGAGCAGTTCTTC. The chain is built from TRBV7-6 and TRBJ2-1; D is unresolved. The germline V gene encodes CDR1 SGHVS and CDR2 FNYEAQ. There are 12 residues in the CDR3. Trimming shortened V by 4 bases and J by 10 bases, and 11 bases separated the two germline ends.

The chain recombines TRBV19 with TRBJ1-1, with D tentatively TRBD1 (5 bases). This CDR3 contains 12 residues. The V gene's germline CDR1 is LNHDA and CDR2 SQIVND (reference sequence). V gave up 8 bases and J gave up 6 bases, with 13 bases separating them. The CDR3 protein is CASLDWGAEAFF. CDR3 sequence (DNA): TGTGCCAGTTTAGATTGGGGGGCTGAAGCTTTCTTT.

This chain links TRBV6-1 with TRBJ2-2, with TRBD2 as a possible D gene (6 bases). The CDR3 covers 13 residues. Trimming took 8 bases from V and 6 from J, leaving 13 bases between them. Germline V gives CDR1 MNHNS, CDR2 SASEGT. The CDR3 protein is CASGGLWAGELFF. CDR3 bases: TGTGCCAGCGGGGGACTGTGGGCCGGGGAGCTGTTTTTT.